This TCR beta chain was recovered during a study of blood T cells in healthy people across ages. Per germline, CDR1 PRHDT and CDR2 FYEKMQ (reference sequence). Trimming removed 8 bases from V and 10 bases from J, with 18 bases in between. The CDR3 sequence is 13 residues long. Study-level points and caveats: Expanded clonotype changes were possibly confounded by unknown donor CMV status. The diversity estimates, figures obtained from one million T cells, were considered underestimates.

As for this clonotype: Its antigen is unknown.

They isolated at least 6 million PBMCs from each sample. Through a sample-barcoded 5' primer and a J-beta primer mix, a second PCR was run for roughly 7 to 11 cycles. The study obtained at least 2.5 million CDR3-containing paired-end reads from every sample. From the 5' RACE reads, TCRdb called clonotypes with MiXCR, one entry per CDR3 protein. The data show approximately 1.5 million distinct CDR3 sequences, roughly 30% seen once. This TCR was recovered from a woman in her 30s in good health. The chain couples TRBV13 to TRBJ2-1; D is ambiguous. Sequences were obtained from blood. The CDR3 spells CASGSRLAEEQFF. The CDR3 DNA follows: TGTGCCAGCGGCTCCAGGCTGGCGGAGGAGCAGTTCTTC.